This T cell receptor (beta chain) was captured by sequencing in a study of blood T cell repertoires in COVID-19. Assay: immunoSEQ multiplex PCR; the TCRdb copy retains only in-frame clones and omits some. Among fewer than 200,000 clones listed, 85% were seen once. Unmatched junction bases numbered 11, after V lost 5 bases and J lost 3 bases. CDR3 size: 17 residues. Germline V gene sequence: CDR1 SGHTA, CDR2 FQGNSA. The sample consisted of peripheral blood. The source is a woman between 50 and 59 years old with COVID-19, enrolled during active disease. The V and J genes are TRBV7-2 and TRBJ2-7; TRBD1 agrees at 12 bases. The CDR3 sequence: CASSTGDRGPEDYEQYF. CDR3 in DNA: TGTGCCAGCAGCACCGGGGACAGGGGGCCCGAAGACTACGAGCAGTACTTC. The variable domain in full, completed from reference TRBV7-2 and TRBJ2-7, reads GAGVSQSPSNKVTEKGKDVELRCDPISGHTALYWYRQSLGQGLEFLIYFQGNSAPDKSGLPSDRFSAERTGGSVSTLTIQRTQQEDSAVYLCASSTGDRGPEDYEQYFGPGTRLTVT.